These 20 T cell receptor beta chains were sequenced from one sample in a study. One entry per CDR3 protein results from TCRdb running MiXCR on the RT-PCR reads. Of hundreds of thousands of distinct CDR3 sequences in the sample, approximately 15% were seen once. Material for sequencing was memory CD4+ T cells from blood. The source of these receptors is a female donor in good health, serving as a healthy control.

Here the CDR3 DNA reads TGCAGTGCTAAAAAAGGGGTCGATCAGCCCCAGCATTTT. It yields the protein CSAKKGVDQPQHF. The V call is TRBV20-1, the J call TRBJ1-5; TRBD1 might be the D (5 bases). Germline V gene data show CDR1 as DFQATT and CDR2 as SNEGSKA (reference sequence). This CDR3 contains 13 residues. V lost 4 bases to trimming and J lost 5 bases, with 12 bases between them.

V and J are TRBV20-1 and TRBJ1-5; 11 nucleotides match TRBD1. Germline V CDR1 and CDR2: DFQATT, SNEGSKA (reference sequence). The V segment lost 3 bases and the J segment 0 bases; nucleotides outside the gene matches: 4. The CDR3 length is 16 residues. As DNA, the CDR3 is TGCAGTGCTAGTCCGGGACAGGGGGATAGCAATCAGCCCCAGCATTTT. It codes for CSASPGQGDSNQPQHF.

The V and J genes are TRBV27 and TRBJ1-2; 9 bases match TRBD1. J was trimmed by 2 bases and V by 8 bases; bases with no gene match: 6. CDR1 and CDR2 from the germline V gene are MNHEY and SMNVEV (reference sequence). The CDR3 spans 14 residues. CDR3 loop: CASGGTGLNYGYTF. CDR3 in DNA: TGTGCCAGCGGGGGGACAGGGCTAAACTATGGCTACACCTTC.

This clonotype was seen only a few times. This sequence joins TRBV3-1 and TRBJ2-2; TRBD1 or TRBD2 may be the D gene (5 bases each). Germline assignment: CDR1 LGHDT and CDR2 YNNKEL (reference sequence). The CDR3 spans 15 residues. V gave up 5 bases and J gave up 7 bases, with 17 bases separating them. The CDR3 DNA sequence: TGTGCCAGCAGCATCCGGGACCCCACTGGCGGGGAGCTGTTTTTT. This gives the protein CASSIRDPTGGELFF.

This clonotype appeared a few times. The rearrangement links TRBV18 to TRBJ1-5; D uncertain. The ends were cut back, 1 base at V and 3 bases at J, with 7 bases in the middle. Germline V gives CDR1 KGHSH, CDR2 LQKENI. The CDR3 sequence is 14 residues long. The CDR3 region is CASSPQGHNQPQHF. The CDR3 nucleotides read TGTGCCAGCTCACCACAAGGGCACAATCAGCCCCAGCATTTT.

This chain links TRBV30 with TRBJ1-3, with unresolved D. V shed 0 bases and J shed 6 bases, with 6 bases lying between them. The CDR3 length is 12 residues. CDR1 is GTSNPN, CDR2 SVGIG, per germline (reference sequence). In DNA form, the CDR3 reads TGTGCCTGGAGTGTTGGGGAAAACACCATATATTTT. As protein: CAWSVGENTIYF.

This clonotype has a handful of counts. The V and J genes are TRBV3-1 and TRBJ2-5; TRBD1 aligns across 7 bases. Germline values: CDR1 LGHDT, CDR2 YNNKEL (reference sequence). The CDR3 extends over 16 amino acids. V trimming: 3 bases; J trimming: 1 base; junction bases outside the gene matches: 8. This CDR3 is CASSQGPNRGQETQYF. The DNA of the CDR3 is TGTGCCAGCAGCCAGGGTCCGAACAGGGGCCAAGAGACCCAGTACTTC.

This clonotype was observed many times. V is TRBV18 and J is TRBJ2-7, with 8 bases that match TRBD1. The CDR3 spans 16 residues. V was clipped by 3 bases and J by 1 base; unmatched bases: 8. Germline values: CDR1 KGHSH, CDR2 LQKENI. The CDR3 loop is CASSPRTGSPSYEQYF. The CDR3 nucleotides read TGTGCCAGCTCACCTCGGACAGGGTCCCCTTCCTACGAGCAGTACTTC.

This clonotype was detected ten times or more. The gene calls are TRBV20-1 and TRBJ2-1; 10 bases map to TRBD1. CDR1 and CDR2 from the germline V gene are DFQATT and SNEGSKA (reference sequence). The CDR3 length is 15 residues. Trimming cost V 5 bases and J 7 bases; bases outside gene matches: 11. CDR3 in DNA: TGCAGTGCTTTAGGGGGGACAGGGGTGTTAAATGAGCAGTTCTTC. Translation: CSALGGTGVLNEQFF.

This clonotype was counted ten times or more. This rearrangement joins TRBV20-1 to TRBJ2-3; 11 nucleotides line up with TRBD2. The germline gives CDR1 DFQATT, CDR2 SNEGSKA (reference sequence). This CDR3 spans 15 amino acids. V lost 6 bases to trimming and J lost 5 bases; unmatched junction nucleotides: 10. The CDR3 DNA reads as TGCAGTGCGGCGGTAGCGGGGGGGCCCGGAGATACGCAGTATTTT. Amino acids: CSAAVAGGPGDTQYF.

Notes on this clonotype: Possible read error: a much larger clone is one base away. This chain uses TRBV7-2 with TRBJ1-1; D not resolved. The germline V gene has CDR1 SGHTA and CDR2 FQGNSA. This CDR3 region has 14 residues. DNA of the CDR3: TGTGCCAGCAGCTTCTATGGGAAAGACACTGAAGATTTCTTT. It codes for CASSFYGKDTEDFF.

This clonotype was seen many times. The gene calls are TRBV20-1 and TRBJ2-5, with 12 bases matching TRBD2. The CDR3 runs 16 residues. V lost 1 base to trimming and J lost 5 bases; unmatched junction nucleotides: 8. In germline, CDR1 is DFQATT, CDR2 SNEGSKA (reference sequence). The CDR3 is CSARGTSGKAWETQYF. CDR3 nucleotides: TGCAGTGCTAGAGGGACTAGCGGGAAGGCCTGGGAGACCCAGTACTTC.

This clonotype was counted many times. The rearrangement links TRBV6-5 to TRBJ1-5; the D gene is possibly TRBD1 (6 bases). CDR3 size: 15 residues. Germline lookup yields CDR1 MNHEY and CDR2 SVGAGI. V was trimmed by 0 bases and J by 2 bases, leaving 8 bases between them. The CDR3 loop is CASSYSRGRNQPQHF. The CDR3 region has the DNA TGTGCCAGCAGTTACTCCAGGGGCCGCAATCAGCCCCAGCATTTT.

CDR3 region: CASNLGPQSYEQYF. CDR3 bases: TGTGCCAGCAACTTGGGACCCCAATCCTACGAGCAGTACTTC. This chain uses TRBV12-3 or TRBV12-4 with TRBJ2-7; D may be TRBD1 or TRBD2 (5 bases each). Trimming stripped 7 bases from V and 1 base from J, with 14 bases between. The CDR3 length is 14 residues.

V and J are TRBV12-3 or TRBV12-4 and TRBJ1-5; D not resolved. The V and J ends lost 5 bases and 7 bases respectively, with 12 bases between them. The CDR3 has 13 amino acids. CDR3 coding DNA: TGTGCCAGCAGTCCCGGAGTTGAACAGCCCCAGCATTTT. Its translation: CASSPGVEQPQHF.

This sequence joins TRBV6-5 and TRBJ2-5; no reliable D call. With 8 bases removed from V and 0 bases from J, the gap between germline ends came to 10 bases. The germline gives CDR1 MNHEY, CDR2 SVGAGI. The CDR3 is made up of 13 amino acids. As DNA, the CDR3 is TGTGCCAGCCAGGAGTACAACCAAGAGACCCAGTACTTC. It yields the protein CASQEYNQETQYF.

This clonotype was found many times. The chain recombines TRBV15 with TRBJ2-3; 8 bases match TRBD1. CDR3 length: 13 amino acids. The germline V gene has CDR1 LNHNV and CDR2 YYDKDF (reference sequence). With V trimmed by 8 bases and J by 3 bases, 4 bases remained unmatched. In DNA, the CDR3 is TGTGCCACCTCGGACAGGGTTACAGATACGCAGTATTTT. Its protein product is CATSDRVTDTQYF.

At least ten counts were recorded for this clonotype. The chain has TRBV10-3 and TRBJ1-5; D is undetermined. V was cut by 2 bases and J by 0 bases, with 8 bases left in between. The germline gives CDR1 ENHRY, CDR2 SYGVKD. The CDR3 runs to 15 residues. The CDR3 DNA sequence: TGTGCCATCAGTGAGAAGCGGGATAGCAATCAGCCCCAGCATTTT. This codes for CAISEKRDSNQPQHF.

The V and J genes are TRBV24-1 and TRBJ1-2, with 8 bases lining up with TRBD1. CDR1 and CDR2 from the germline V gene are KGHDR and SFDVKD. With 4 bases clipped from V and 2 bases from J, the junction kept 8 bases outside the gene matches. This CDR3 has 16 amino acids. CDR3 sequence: CATSDPTNRGNYGYTF. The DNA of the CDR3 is TGTGCCACCAGTGACCCAACCAACAGGGGGAACTATGGCTACACCTTC.

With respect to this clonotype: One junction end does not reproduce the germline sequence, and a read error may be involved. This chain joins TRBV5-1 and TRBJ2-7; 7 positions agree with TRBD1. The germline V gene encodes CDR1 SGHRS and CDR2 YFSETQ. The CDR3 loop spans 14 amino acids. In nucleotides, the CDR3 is TGCGCAAGCAGCTCCCAGACAGGGATCGAAGAGCAGTACTTC. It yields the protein CASSSQTGIEEQYF.